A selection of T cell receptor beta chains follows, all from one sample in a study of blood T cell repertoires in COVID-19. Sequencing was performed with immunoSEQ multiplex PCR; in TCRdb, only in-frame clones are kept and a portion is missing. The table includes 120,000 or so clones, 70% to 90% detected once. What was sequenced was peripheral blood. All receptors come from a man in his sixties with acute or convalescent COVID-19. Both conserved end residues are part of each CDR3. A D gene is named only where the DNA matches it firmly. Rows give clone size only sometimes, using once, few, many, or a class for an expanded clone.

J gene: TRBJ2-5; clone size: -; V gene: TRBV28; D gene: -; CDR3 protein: CASGSTRAQYF; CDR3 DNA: TGTGCCAGCGGGTCGACCCGGGCCCAGTACTTC
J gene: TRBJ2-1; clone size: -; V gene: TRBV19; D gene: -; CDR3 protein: CATQGYSYNEQFF; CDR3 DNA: TGTGCCACCCAGGGTTACTCCTACAATGAGCAGTTCTTC
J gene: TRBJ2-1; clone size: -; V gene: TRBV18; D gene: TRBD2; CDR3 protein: CASSPLGSGSPNEQFF; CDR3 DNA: TGTGCCAGCTCACCACTTGGTAGCGGGAGTCCCAATGAGCAGTTCTTC
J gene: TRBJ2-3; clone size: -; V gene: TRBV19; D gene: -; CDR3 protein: CASRNVADWTDTQYF; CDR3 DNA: TGTGCCAGTAGAAATGTGGCGGATTGGACAGATACGCAGTATTTT
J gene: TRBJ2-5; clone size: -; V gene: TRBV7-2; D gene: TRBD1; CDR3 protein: CASSQLDRPQETQYF; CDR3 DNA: TGTGCCAGCAGCCAATTGGACAGGCCCCAAGAGACCCAGTACTTC
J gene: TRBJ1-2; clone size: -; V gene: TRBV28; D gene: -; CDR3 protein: CASSLGGNYGYTF; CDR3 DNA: TGTGCCAGCAGTTTAGGGGGCAACTATGGCTACACCTTC
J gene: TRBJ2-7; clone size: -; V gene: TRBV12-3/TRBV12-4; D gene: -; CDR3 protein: CASTVLESGEQYF; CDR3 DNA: TGTGCCAGCACCGTTCTAGAATCTGGGGAGCAGTACTTC
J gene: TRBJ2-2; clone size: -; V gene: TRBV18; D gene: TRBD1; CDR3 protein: CASSPASGTGGSGELFF; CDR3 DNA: TGTGCCAGCTCACCTGCGTCCGGGACAGGGGGATCCGGGGAGCTGTTTTTT
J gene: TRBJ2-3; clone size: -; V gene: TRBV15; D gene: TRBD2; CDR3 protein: CATSSLAGEASTDTQYF; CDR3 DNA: TGTGCCACCAGCAGTCTAGCGGGAGAAGCTAGCACAGATACGCAGTATTTT
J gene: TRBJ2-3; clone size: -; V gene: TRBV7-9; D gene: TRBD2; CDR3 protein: CASNSGGDTQYF; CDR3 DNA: TGTGCCAGCAACTCGGGGGGAGATACGCAGTATTTT
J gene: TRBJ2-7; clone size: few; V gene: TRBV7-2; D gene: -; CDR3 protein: CASSLTPGTSHEQYF; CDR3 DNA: TGTGCCAGCAGCCTCACACCCGGGACATCCCACGAGCAGTACTTC